This TCR beta chain was recovered during a study of cytomegalovirus exposure and HLA in healthy donors. This clone was counted only a few times. PCR was performed using 60 Vbeta and 13 Jbeta primers. Clones were sequenced by immunoSEQ multiplex PCR, and TCRdb holds only the in-frame ones, with some missing. The table includes roughly 100,000 clones, 76% detected once. V dropped 3 bases and J dropped 1 base, with 12 bases sitting between them. The CDR3 has 15 amino acids. From germline, CDR1 is MDHEN and CDR2 SYDVKM. Donors counted as nominally healthy when sampled, yet unrecorded immune exposures were likely.

The chain is built from TRBV28 and TRBJ2-5; D is perhaps TRBD1 (6 bases). Input material: PBMCs. The origin of this receptor is a man in his forties or fifties in good health and CMV-seronegative. CDR3 region: CASSFGQIFQETQYF. The CDR3 DNA reads TGTGCCAGCAGTTTTGGACAGATATTCCAAGAGACCCAGTACTTC.